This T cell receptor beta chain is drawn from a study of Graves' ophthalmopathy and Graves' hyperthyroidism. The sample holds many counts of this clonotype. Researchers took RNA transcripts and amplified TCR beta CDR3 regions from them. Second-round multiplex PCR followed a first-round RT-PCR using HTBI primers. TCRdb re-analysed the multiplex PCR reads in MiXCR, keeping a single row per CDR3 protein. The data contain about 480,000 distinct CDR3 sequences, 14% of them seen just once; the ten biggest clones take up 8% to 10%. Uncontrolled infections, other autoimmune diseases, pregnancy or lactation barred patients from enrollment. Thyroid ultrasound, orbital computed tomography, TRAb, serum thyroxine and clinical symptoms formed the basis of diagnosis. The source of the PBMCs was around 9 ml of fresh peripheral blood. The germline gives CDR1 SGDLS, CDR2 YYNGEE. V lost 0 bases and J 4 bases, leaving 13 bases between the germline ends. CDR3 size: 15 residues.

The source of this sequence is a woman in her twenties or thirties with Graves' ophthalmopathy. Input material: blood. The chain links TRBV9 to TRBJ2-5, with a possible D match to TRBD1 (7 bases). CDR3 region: CASSVGGGGRETQYF. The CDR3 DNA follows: TGTGCCAGCAGCGTAGGTGGAGGGGGCCGAGAGACCCAGTACTTC.